Each of the 23 T cell receptor beta chains below was sequenced from the same sample in a study of blood T cell repertoires in COVID-19. The protocol was immunoSEQ multiplex PCR, while the TCRdb copy is restricted to in-frame clones and leaves out a portion. The repertoire consists of some 180,000 clones, with 80% to 85% occurring once and the leading ten covering approximately 11%. Sequencing was carried out using peripheral blood. All receptors come from an older man with active or convalescent COVID-19.

This chain links TRBV11-2 with TRBJ1-4; D is undetermined. The germline V gene has CDR1 SGHAT and CDR2 FQNNGV. The V end lost 1 base, the J end lost 4 bases, and 10 bases lay between the germline ends. The CDR3 sequence is 15 residues long. Here the CDR3 DNA reads TGTGCCAGCAGCTTAGGATCCCAGAATAATGAAAAACTGTTTTTT. Protein product: CASSLGSQNNEKLFF.

This clone was found once. The genes are TRBV5-1 and TRBJ1-4; D is perhaps TRBD1 (5 bases). This CDR3 is 14 amino acids long. CDR1 is SGHRS, CDR2 YFSETQ, per germline. Trimming shortened V by 0 bases and J by 4 bases, and 7 bases separated the two germline ends. The CDR3 sequence is CASSLGRVNEKLFF. The CDR3 bases are TGCGCCAGCAGCTTGGGCAGGGTTAATGAAAAACTGTTTTTT.

J is TRBJ2-2 and V is TRBV3-1 (or the pseudogene TRBV3-2); no firm D call. Germline V gives CDR1 LGHDT, CDR2 YNNKEL (reference sequence). CDR3 length equals 14 residues. Deletions cut 2 bases from V and 1 base from J, with 5 bases between. CDR3 nucleotide sequence: TGTGCCAGCAGCCAAATAGTGAACACCGGGGAGCTGTTTTTT. Translation: CASSQIVNTGELFF.

This clone was observed a single time. The chain couples TRBV19 to TRBJ2-1, with no clear D. The CDR3 spans 15 residues. Trimming cost V 7 bases and J 0 bases, with 13 bases left between them. Germline CDR1 is LNHDA and CDR2 is SQIVND (reference sequence). Here the CDR3 reads CASKLDRGSYNEQFF. In DNA form, the CDR3 reads TGTGCCAGTAAGCTTGACCGAGGCTCCTACAATGAGCAGTTCTTC.

The CDR3: CASRTLQGNYGYTF. CDR3 nucleotides: TGCGCCAGCAGAACCTTACAGGGAAACTATGGCTACACCTTC. The chain employs TRBV4-3 and TRBJ1-2, with D possibly matching TRBD1 (6 bases). V gave up 6 bases and J gave up 2 bases, with 13 bases separating them. In germline, CDR1 is LGHNA, CDR2 YSLEER. CDR3 length: 14 amino acids.

The V and J genes are TRBV24-1 and TRBJ1-1, with a weak D call TRBD1 (5 bases). The CDR3 has 12 residues. Germline CDR1 and CDR2: KGHDR and SFDVKD. The CDR3: CATAGGETEAFF. The CDR3 region has the DNA TGTGCTACAGCCGGGGGAGAAACTGAAGCTTTCTTT.

This chain links TRBV7-9 with TRBJ1-6, with 7 nucleotides matching TRBD1. The V and J ends lost 5 bases and 7 bases, in that order; junction bases with no gene match: 8. This CDR3 has 15 amino acids. From germline, CDR1 is SEHNR and CDR2 FQNEAQ (reference sequence). Here the CDR3 DNA reads TGTGCCAGCAGCACCCCCGGGACAGCAAATTCACCCCTCCACTTT. This sequence encodes CASSTPGTANSPLHF.

The chain has TRBV28 and TRBJ2-7; D possibly corresponds to TRBD2 (8 bases). The V gene lost 5 bases and the J gene lost 0 bases, with 17 bases spanning the gap. The length of the CDR3 is 16 residues. Germline lookup yields CDR1 MDHEN and CDR2 SYDVKM. The chain's CDR3 is CASSSLSGDSSYEQYF. The CDR3 bases are TGTGCCAGCAGTAGCCTTAGCGGGGACAGCTCCTACGAGCAGTACTTC.

The gene calls are TRBV9 and TRBJ2-1; the D gene is possibly TRBD2 (5 bases). With 3 bases removed from V and 6 bases from J, the gap between germline ends came to 10 bases. The germline CDR1 and CDR2 sequences are SGDLS and YYNGEE. The CDR3 is 13 amino acids. The CDR3 DNA reads as TGTGCCAGCAGCGGGACTCTCGGCAATGAGCAGTTCTTC. The encoded protein is CASSGTLGNEQFF.

The V and J genes are TRBV11-2 and TRBJ2-1; perhaps TRBD1 as D (6 bases). Germline values: CDR1 SGHAT, CDR2 FQNNGV. This CDR3 has 16 residues. Trimming took off 5 bases at V and 4 bases at J, with 18 bases between the two ends. CDR3 DNA sequence: TGTGCCAGCAGCCCTTTCAGGGGCGTGCCGTACAATGAGCAGTTCTTC. Translated, it gives CASSPFRGVPYNEQFF.

The chain recombines TRBV28 with TRBJ2-2, with D hard to call. CDR3 length: 13 residues. Germline V gene data show CDR1 as MDHEN and CDR2 as SYDVKM. Trimming took off 7 bases at V and 6 bases at J, with 12 bases between the two ends. In nucleotides, the CDR3 is TGTGCCAGCACCACCTCAGGCGCCGGGGAGCTGTTTTTT. As protein: CASTTSGAGELFF. The variable domain in full, with the rest retrieved from reference TRBV28 and TRBJ2-2, is DVKVTQSSRYLVKRTGEKVFLECVQDMDHENMFWYRQDPGLGLRLIYFSYDVKMKEKGDIPEGYSVSREKKERFSLILESASTNQTSMYLCASTTSGAGELFFGEGSRLTVL.

The rearrangement uses TRBV4-3 and TRBJ2-2; D may be TRBD1 (7 bases). CDR3 size: 18 residues. The germline gives CDR1 LGHNA, CDR2 YSLEER. Trimming left V 0 bases short and J 5 bases short, with 19 bases between. CDR3 nucleotide sequence: TGCGCCAGCAGCCAAGATCGGGACAGTGCCCGGGGGACCGGGGAGCTGTTTTTT. Its translation: CASSQDRDSARGTGELFF.

The chain employs TRBV25-1 and TRBJ1-2; 7 nucleotides line up with TRBD1. Trimming at V came to 6 bases and at J to 4 bases, leaving 11 bases not matched to a gene. The CDR3 runs 15 residues. Germline values: CDR1 MGHDK, CDR2 SYGVNS. Here the CDR3 DNA reads TGTGCCAGCAGCCCCCAGGGGGTTAGAGGCTATGGCTACACCTTC. It encodes CASSPQGVRGYGYTF.

J is TRBJ1-2 and V is TRBV5-4; maybe TRBD1 (6 bases). The length of the CDR3 is 14 residues. Trimming shortened V by 0 bases and J by 4 bases, and 10 bases separated the two germline ends. Germline V gene data show CDR1 as SGHNT and CDR2 as YYREEE (reference sequence). This chain's CDR3 is CASSLGQGTYGYTF. CDR3 nucleotide sequence: TGTGCCAGCAGCTTGGGCCAGGGGACCTATGGCTACACCTTC.

J is TRBJ2-2 and V is TRBV24-1; no firm D call. The V and J ends lost 4 bases and 3 bases respectively, with 5 bases between them. The CDR3 is 13 amino acids. Germline V gene data show CDR1 as KGHDR and CDR2 as SFDVKD. CDR3 nucleotide sequence: TGTGCCACCAGTGACCCCGACACCGGGGAGCTGTTTTTT. Translating gives CATSDPDTGELFF.

The rearrangement joins TRBV7-2 to TRBJ1-5, with D possibly matching TRBD1 (5 bases). The CDR3 consists of 14 residues. Trimming stripped 2 bases from V and 6 bases from J, with 11 bases between. Looked up from germline, CDR1 is SGHTA and CDR2 is FQGNSA. The CDR3 bases are TGTGCCAGCAGCTTATCAGGCAGGGCTCAGCCCCAGCATTTT. Encoded protein: CASSLSGRAQPQHF.

The chain combines TRBV11-2 with TRBJ1-1; D remains unclear. The CDR3 sequence is 13 residues long. Trimming took 1 base from V and 3 from J, leaving 6 bases between them. Per germline, CDR1 SGHAT and CDR2 FQNNGV. The CDR3 DNA reads TGTGCCAGCAGCTTAGGACAAGACACTGAAGCTTTCTTT. It codes for CASSLGQDTEAFF.

CDR3 in DNA: TGTGCCAGCAGCTTAGTAGTGGCAGATACGCAGTATTTT. Translating it yields CASSLVVADTQYF. This chain connects TRBV7-3 to TRBJ2-3, with no clear D. With 2 bases removed from V and 4 bases from J, the gap between germline ends came to 7 bases. The CDR3 has 13 amino acids. Germline CDR1 is SGHTA and CDR2 is FQGTGA.

The chain recombines TRBV19 with TRBJ2-1; 10 positions match TRBD2. Germline V gene data show CDR1 as LNHDA and CDR2 as SQIVND (reference sequence). The trim removed 4 bases at V and 5 bases at J, leaving 5 bases unmatched. This CDR3 region has 15 residues. Written as DNA, the CDR3 is TGTGCCAGTAGTACCGGGACTAGCGCCAACAATGAGCAGTTCTTC. As protein: CASSTGTSANNEQFF.

V gene TRBV5-1 combines with J gene TRBJ1-5; maybe TRBD1 (6 bases). Trimming left V 6 bases short and J 3 bases short, with 16 bases between. Germline V lookup: CDR1 SGHRS, CDR2 YFSETQ. This CDR3 has 15 residues. CDR3 bases: TGCGCCAGCAAGGTAGGCAGGGGAGACAATCAGCCCCAGCATTTT. This sequence encodes CASKVGRGDNQPQHF.

The genes are TRBV18 and TRBJ2-1, with D perhaps TRBD2 (6 bases). V lost 0 bases, J lost 6 bases, and 12 bases lay in between. CDR1 is KGHSH, CDR2 LQKENI, per germline. The CDR3 runs 15 residues. The CDR3 spells CASSPPGGDFNEQFF. As DNA, the CDR3 is TGTGCCAGCTCACCACCTGGCGGGGACTTCAATGAGCAGTTCTTC.

The table lists this clone with a count of one. The chain recombines TRBV5-1 with TRBJ1-2, with unresolved D. CDR3 length: 12 residues. V was clipped by 6 bases and J by 6 bases, with 12 bases between them. Germline V CDR1 and CDR2: SGHRS, YFSETQ. CDR3 residues: CASTGGLHGYTF. CDR3 in DNA: TGCGCCAGCACCGGAGGGTTGCATGGCTACACCTTC. The variable domain in full, completed from reference TRBV5-1 and TRBJ1-2, reads KAGVTQTPRYLIKTRGQQVTLSCSPISGHRSVSWYQQTPGQGLQFLFEYFSETQRNKGNFPGRFSGRQFSNSRSEMNVSTLELGDSALYLCASTGGLHGYTFGSGTRLTVV.

On this clone: The junction does not match germline at one end; this may be a read error. This chain connects TRBV2 to TRBJ2-1; 7 nucleotides agree with TRBD2. CDR3 length equals 11 residues. Germline CDR1 and CDR2: SNHLY and FYNNEI. DNA of the CDR3: TGTGCCAGCCGGGACTACTATGAGCAGTTCTTC. Its translation is CASRDYYEQFF.